What follows are 23 T cell receptor beta chains derived from one specimen sequenced in a study of molecular identifiers for immune sequencing clone quantification. TCRdb ran MiXCR on the PCR reads and lists one entry per CDR3 protein. This sample has roughly 630,000 distinct CDR3 sequences, with 25% found just once. The sequencing input was naive CD8+ T cells from blood, with Jurkat cell RNA spiked in. Subset specified: FACS-sorted CD8+CD4-CCR7+CD45RA+ naive T cells. The receptor source for this set is a human donor in good health. Some libraries in this study had Jurkat cell RNA spiked in.

The J gene is TRBJ1-1, the V gene TRBV18, with unresolved D. The CDR3 totals 14 residues. CDR1 is KGHSH, CDR2 LQKENI, per germline. V lost 4 bases to trimming and J lost 4 bases, with 13 bases between them. The CDR3 sequence: CASSLPFSATEAFF. The CDR3 nucleotides read TGTGCCAGCTCACTCCCCTTTTCGGCCACTGAAGCTTTCTTT.

This clonotype has a count of ten or more. The chain links TRBV5-1 to TRBJ2-2, with 7 bases fitting TRBD2. CDR1 is SGHRS and CDR2 is YFSETQ in the germline V gene. V was pared by 5 bases and J by 2 bases, with 6 bases of the junction left unmatched. This CDR3 has 15 residues. The CDR3 coding sequence is TGCGCCAGCAGGGGTCTAGCGGATAACACCGGGGAGCTGTTTTTT. This codes for CASRGLADNTGELFF. Based on the CDR3 plus reference TRBV5-1 and TRBJ2-2, the full variable domain is KAGVTQTPRYLIKTRGQQVTLSCSPISGHRSVSWYQQTPGQGLQFLFEYFSETQRNKGNFPGRFSGRQFSNSRSEMNVSTLELGDSALYLCASRGLADNTGELFFGEGSRLTVL.

Comments on this clonotype: No conserved phenylalanine or tryptophan is present at the end of the CDR3, so a read error is the likely explanation. V is TRBV7-3 and J is TRBJ1-1, with a possible D match to TRBD1 (6 bases). Between the trimmed V and J ends, which lost 3 bases and 1 base, there was a span of 9 bases. The CDR3 covers 14 residues. CDR1 SGHTA and CDR2 FQGTGA come from the germline V gene. CDR3 amino acids: CASSLTGANTEAFS. DNA of the CDR3: TGTGCCAGCAGCTTGACAGGAGCGAACACTGAAGCTTTCTCC.

This clonotype was found a few times. The chain joins TRBV4-3 to TRBJ1-2; D unresolved. CDR3 length: 15 amino acids. The germline V gene encodes CDR1 LGHNA and CDR2 YSLEER. V dropped 1 base and J dropped 4 bases, with 13 bases sitting between them. CDR3 in DNA: TGCGCCAGCAGCCAAGGGTCTATGTTGATCTATGGCTACACCTTC. Its translation: CASSQGSMLIYGYTF.

A few counts support this clonotype. The V call is TRBV19, the J call TRBJ2-3; 8 bases align to TRBD1. V trimming: 6 bases; J trimming: 6 bases; junction bases outside the gene matches: 11. Germline CDR1 and CDR2: LNHDA and SQIVND (reference sequence). The CDR3 totals 15 residues. The CDR3 reads CASRGDRFGPDTQYF. CDR3 DNA sequence: TGTGCCAGTAGAGGGGACAGGTTTGGACCCGATACGCAGTATTTT.

This clonotype was counted between two and nine times. The chain carries TRBV27 and TRBJ1-5; D gene unclear. This CDR3 has 15 residues. Germline V gene lookup returns CDR1 MNHEY and CDR2 SMNVEV (reference sequence). V lost 2 bases to trimming and J lost 1 base, with 9 bases between them. The CDR3 DNA reads TGTGCCAGCAGTTTAGGACCCGAGAGCAATCAGCCCCAGCATTTT. It yields the protein CASSLGPESNQPQHF.

The table lists this clonotype with many counts. The rearrangement links TRBV20-1 to TRBJ2-7; a possible D gene is TRBD1 (6 bases). The CDR3 length is 14 residues. CDR1 and CDR2 from the germline V gene are DFQATT and SNEGSKA (reference sequence). The V and J ends lost 0 bases and 0 bases respectively, with 9 bases between them. The CDR3 DNA reads as TGCAGTGCTAGAGACAGGGGAATCTCCTACGAGCAGTACTTC. Translated: CSARDRGISYEQYF.

The V call is TRBV2, the J call TRBJ1-2; D perhaps matches TRBD1 (5 bases). Trimming shortened V by 7 bases and J by 4 bases, and 10 bases separated the two germline ends. CDR3 length equals 12 residues. Germline V gives CDR1 SNHLY, CDR2 FYNNEI. The CDR3 sequence is CASTDGGYGYTF. CDR3 nucleotides: TGTGCCAGCACCGATGGGGGCTATGGCTACACCTTC.

This clonotype showed up many times. This sequence joins TRBV14 and TRBJ2-7; D call uncertain. The germline V gene has CDR1 SGHDN and CDR2 FVKESK. CDR3 length: 14 amino acids. V gave up 2 bases and J gave up 2 bases, with 10 bases separating them. Written as DNA, the CDR3 is TGTGCCAGCAGCCAACGGGCACCAACCTACGAGCAGTACTTC. Protein product: CASSQRAPTYEQYF.

This rearrangement joins TRBV4-1 to TRBJ2-1, with D unresolved. V was cut by 4 bases and J by 5 bases, with 15 bases left in between. Germline-derived CDR1 and CDR2 are MGHRA and YSYEKL. The CDR3 spans 15 residues. The DNA of the CDR3 is TGCGCCAGCAGCCTGGGTATGGGGATGGACAATGAGCAGTTCTTC. It encodes CASSLGMGMDNEQFF.

The rearrangement joins TRBV19 to TRBJ2-3; D is ambiguous. The germline gives CDR1 LNHDA, CDR2 SQIVND (reference sequence). CDR3 length equals 13 residues. V was trimmed by 8 bases and J by 2 bases, leaving 11 bases between them. CDR3 in DNA: TGTGCCAGTGGACGGTGGGTCACAGATACGCAGTATTTT. Residues: CASGRWVTDTQYF.

This rearrangement joins TRBV5-8 to TRBJ2-7; a weak D match, TRBD1 (6 bases). The V gene lost 1 base and the J gene lost 2 bases, with 10 bases spanning the gap. CDR1 is SGHTS, CDR2 YDEGEE, per germline. This CDR3 has 14 amino acids. CDR3 protein: CASSLFGQTYEQYF. CDR3 nucleotide sequence: TGTGCCAGCAGCTTGTTCGGACAGACCTACGAGCAGTACTTC.

As for this clonotype: One junction end does not reproduce the germline sequence, and a read error may be involved. This chain links TRBV7-2 with TRBJ1-5; tentatively, D is TRBD1 (6 bases). Germline V gives CDR1 SGHTA, CDR2 FQGNSA. The CDR3 totals 14 residues. The CDR3 loop is CARGSLGGDPPQRF. CDR3 DNA: TGTGCCCGCGGCTCGCTTGGGGGCGATCCGCCCCAGCGTTTT.

As to this clonotype: This may arise from a read error, as a much more abundant clone is one base away. The chain is built from TRBV2 and TRBJ2-5, with D hard to call. CDR1 is SNHLY, CDR2 FYNNEI, per germline. The CDR3 has 13 amino acids. CDR3 loop: CASSVTYQEAQYF. In nucleotides, the CDR3 is TGTGCCAGCAGCGTTACTTACCAAGAGGCCCAGTACTTC.

This clonotype was detected many times. V and J are TRBV12-3 or TRBV12-4 and TRBJ2-7; D gene uncertain. This CDR3 comprises 14 residues. V was trimmed by 6 bases and J by 0 bases, leaving 12 bases between them. The CDR3 DNA is TGTGCCAGCAGCCACAGTCACCCCTCCTACGAGCAGTACTTC. This translates into CASSHSHPSYEQYF.

This clonotype was detected many times. The CDR3 bases are TGCGCCAGCAGCCAAGATTGGGGATCGGTAGGCGCTGAAGCTTTCTTT. It encodes CASSQDWGSVGAEAFF. The chain employs TRBV4-3 and TRBJ1-1, with D uncertain. Germline V gene sequence: CDR1 LGHNA, CDR2 YSLEER. Trimming left V 0 bases short and J 6 bases short, with 17 bases between. The CDR3 is 16 residues long.

A word on this clonotype: This may be a read error: a much more frequent sequence differs by one nucleotide. The chain recombines TRBV21-1 with TRBJ2-3; the D call in the table, TRBD1, was not verified against the DNA. TRBV21-1 is labeled a pseudogene. The CDR3 totals 18 residues. CDR3 DNA sequence: TGTGCCAGCAGCAAAAAACCTGGACAGGGGGCCCGCACAGATCCGCAGTATTTT. Its protein is CASSKKPGQGARTDPQYF.

The chain carries TRBV11-2 and TRBJ1-3; D remains unclear. This CDR3 region has 16 residues. The germline V and J ends were trimmed by 6 bases and 0 bases, with 15 bases remaining between them. Germline V CDR1 and CDR2: SGHAT, FQNNGV. DNA of the CDR3: TGTGCCAGCAGTCGCCAGCTTGGGCTCTCTGGAAACACCATATATTTT. Protein sequence: CASSRQLGLSGNTIYF. The complete variable domain, with remaining parts taken from reference TRBV11-2 and TRBJ1-3, reads EAGVAQSPRYKIIEKRQSVAFWCNPISGHATLYWYQQILGQGPKLLIQFQNNGVVDDSQLPKDRFSAERLKGVDSTLKIQPAKLEDSAVYLCASSRQLGLSGNTIYFGEGSWLTVV.

For this clonotype: This may be a read error: a much more frequent sequence differs by one nucleotide. The chain carries TRBV27 and TRBJ2-3; D may match TRBD1 or TRBD2 (5 bases each). Germline V gene data show CDR1 as MNHEY and CDR2 as SMNVEV (reference sequence). Trimming left V 5 bases short and J 2 bases short, with 11 bases between. CDR3 length: 14 amino acids. As DNA, the CDR3 is TGTGCCAGCAGTAATCCCGGGGCCACAGATACGCAGTATTTT. It codes for CASSNPGATDTQYF.

Many counts were recorded for this clonotype. The chain recombines TRBV7-9 with TRBJ2-3; 10 nucleotides match TRBD2. Germline loops: CDR1 SEHNR, CDR2 FQNEAQ (reference sequence). The CDR3 consists of 16 residues. V shed 4 bases and J 4 bases; nucleotides not matched to a gene: 8. CDR3 DNA: TGTGCCAGCAGCTCCCGTCTAGCGGGAGAGTCAGATACGCAGTATTTT. This codes for CASSSRLAGESDTQYF.

This clonotype showed up just a few times. The CDR3 DNA sequence: TGTGCCAGCAGTGAAGAGACCAGGGGGATCAAAAACATTCAGTACTTC. Translated: CASSEETRGIKNIQYF. The V gene is TRBV2, the J gene TRBJ2-4; the match to TRBD1 covers 7 bases. This CDR3 has 16 amino acids. Germline V CDR1 and CDR2: SNHLY, FYNNEI. The V and J ends lost 1 base and 3 bases, in that order; junction bases with no gene match: 6.

Points on this clonotype: A much larger clone sits a single nucleotide away, making a read error possible. This sequence joins TRBV2 and TRBJ2-3; 8 bases map to TRBD2. Germline lookup yields CDR1 SNHLY and CDR2 FYNNEI. The V gene end was trimmed by 7 bases and the J gene end by 0 bases; junction bases not matched to a gene: 9. The length of the CDR3 is 16 residues. CDR3 bases: TGTGCCAGCATTAGCGGGAAAGTTCTTAGCACAGATACGCAGTATTTT. Its protein product is CASISGKVLSTDTQYF.

This sequence joins TRBV11-2 and TRBJ2-1, with a tentative D call TRBD1 (5 bases). The CDR3 consists of 16 residues. Germline V gene sequence: CDR1 SGHAT, CDR2 FQNNGV. Deletions cut 3 bases from V and 0 bases from J, with 12 bases between. This CDR3 reads CASSFRTPYSYNEQFF. CDR3 coding DNA: TGTGCCAGCAGCTTCAGGACACCTTACTCCTACAATGAGCAGTTCTTC.